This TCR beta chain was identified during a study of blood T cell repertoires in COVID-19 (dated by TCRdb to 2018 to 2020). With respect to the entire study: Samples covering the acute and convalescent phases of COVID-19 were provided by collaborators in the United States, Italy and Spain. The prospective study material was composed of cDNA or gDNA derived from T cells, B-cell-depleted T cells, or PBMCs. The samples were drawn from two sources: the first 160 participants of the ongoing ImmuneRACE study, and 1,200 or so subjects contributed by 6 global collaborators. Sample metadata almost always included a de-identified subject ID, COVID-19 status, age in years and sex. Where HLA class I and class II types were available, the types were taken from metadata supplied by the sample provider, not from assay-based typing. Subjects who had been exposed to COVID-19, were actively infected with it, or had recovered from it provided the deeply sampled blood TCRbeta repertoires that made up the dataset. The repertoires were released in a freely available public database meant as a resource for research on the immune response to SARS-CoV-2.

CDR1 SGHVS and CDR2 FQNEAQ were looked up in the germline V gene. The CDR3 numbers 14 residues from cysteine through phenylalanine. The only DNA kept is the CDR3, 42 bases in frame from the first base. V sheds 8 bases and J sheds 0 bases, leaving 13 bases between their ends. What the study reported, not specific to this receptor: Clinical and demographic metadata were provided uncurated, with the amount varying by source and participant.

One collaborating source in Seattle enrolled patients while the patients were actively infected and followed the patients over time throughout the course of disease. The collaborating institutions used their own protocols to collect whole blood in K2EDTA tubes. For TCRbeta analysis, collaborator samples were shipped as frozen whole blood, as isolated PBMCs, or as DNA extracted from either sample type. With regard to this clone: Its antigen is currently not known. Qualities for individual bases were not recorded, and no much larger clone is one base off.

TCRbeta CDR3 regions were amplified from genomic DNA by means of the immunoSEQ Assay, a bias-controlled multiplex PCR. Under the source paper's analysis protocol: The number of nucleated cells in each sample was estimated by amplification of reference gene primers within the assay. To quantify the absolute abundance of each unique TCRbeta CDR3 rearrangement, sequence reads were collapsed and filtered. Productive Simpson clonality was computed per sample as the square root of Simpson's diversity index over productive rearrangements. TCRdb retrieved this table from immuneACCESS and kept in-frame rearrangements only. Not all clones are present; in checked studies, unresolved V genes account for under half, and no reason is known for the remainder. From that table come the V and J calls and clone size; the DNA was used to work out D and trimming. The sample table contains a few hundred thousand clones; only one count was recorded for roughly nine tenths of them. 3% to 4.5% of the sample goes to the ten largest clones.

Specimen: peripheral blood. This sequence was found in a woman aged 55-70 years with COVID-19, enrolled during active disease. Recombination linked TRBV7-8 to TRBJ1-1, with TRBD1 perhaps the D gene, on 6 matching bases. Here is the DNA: TGTGCCAGCTCCAGACAGGCAATGAACACTGAAGCTTTCTTT. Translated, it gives CASSRQAMNTEAFF.